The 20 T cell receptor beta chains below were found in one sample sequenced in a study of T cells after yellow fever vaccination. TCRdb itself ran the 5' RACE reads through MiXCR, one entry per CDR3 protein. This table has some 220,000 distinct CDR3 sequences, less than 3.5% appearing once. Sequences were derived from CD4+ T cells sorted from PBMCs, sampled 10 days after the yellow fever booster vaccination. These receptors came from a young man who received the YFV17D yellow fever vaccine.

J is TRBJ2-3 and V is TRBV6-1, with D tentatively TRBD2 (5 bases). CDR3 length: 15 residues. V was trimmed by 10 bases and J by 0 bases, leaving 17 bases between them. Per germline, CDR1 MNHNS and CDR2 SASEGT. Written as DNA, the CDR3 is TGTGCCACCGGGGATTCCGGGATAAGCACAGATACGCAGTATTTT. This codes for CATGDSGISTDTQYF.

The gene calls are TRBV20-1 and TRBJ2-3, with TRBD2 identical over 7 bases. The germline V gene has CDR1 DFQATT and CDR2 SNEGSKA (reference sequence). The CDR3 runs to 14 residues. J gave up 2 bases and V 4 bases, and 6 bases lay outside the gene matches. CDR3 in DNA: TGCAGTGCTAACGGGCGGGGGATCACAGATACGCAGTATTTT. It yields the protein CSANGRGITDTQYF.

CDR3 nucleotides: TGTGCCAGCAGTGAAAAGACAGGGGAGGATACGCAGTATTTT. Its translation is CASSEKTGEDTQYF. The chain carries TRBV2 and TRBJ2-3; TRBD1 matches 8 bases. V lost 2 bases and J lost 6; bases outside the gene matches: 4. Germline assignment: CDR1 SNHLY and CDR2 FYNNEI. The length of the CDR3 is 14 residues.

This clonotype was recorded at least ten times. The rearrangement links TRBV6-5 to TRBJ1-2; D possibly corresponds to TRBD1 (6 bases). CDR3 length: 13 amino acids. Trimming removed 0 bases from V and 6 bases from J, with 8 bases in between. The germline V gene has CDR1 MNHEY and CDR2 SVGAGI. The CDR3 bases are TGTGCCAGCAGTTACTCCAGGGGAGATGGCTACACCTTC. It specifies CASSYSRGDGYTF.

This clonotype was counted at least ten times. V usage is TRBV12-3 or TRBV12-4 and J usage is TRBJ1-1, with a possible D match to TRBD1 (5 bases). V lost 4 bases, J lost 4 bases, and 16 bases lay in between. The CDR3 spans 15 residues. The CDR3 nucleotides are TGTGCCAGCAGTTGGTTGGGGGGGGTCCCCACTGAAGCTTTCTTT. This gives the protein CASSWLGGVPTEAFF.

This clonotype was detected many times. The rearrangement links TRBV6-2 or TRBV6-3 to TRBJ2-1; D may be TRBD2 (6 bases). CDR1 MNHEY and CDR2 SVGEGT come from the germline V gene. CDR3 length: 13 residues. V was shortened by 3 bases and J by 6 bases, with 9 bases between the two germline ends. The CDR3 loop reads CASSYAGSNEQFF. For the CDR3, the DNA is TGTGCCAGCAGTTATGCGGGATCCAATGAGCAGTTCTTC.

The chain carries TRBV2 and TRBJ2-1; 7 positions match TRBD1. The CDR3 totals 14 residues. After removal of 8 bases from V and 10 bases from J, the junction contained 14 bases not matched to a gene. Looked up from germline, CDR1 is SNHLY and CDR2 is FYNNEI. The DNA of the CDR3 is TGTGCCAGCCAAAAGGGGGCCTCATCATGGGAGCAGTTCTTC. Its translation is CASQKGASSWEQFF.

Here the CDR3 reads CASSLEGQNSPLHF. The DNA for the CDR3 is TGCGCCAGCAGCTTGGAGGGACAGAATTCACCCCTCCACTTT. The J gene is TRBJ1-6, the V gene TRBV5-1; 7 nucleotides match TRBD1. This CDR3 has 14 amino acids. The germline V gene has CDR1 SGHRS and CDR2 YFSETQ. J gave up 7 bases and V 0 bases, and 1 base lay outside the gene matches.

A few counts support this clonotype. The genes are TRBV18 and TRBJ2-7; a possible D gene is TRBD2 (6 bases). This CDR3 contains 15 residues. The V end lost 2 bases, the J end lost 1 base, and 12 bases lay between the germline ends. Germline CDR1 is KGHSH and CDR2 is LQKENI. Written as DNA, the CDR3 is TGTGCCAGCTCACCAGGCGGGGCCCTTTCCTACGAGCAGTACTTC. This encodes CASSPGGALSYEQYF.

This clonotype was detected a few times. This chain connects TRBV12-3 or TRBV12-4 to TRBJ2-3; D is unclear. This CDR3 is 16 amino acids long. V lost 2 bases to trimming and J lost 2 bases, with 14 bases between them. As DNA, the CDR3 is TGTGCCAGCAGTTTATCCGTCACCATGATCACAGATACGCAGTATTTT. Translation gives CASSLSVTMITDTQYF.

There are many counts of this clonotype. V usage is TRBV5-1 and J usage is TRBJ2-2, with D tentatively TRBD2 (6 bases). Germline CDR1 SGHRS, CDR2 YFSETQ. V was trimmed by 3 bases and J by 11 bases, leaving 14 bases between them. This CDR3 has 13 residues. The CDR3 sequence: CASSWDSGGELFF. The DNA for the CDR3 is TGCGCCAGCAGCTGGGACTCGGGTGGAGAGCTGTTTTTT.

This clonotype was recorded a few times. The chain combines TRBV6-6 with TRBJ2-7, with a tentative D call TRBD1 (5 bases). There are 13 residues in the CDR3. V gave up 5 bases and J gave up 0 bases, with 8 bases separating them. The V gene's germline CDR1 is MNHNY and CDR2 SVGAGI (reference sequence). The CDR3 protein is CASSQGYSYEQYV. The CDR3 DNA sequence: TGTGCCAGCAGTCAGGGCTACTCCTACGAGCAGTACGTC.

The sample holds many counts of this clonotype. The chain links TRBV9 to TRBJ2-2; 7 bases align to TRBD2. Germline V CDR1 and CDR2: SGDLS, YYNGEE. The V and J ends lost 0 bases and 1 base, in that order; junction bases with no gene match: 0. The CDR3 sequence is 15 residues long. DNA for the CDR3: TGTGCCAGCAGCGTAGGCGGGGGGAACACCGGGGAGCTGTTTTTT. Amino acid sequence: CASSVGGGNTGELFF.

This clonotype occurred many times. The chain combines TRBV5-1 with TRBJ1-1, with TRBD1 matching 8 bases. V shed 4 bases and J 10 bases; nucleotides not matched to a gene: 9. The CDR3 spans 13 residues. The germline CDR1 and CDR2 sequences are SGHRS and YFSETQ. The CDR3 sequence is CASSEDQGARAFF. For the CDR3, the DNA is TGCGCCAGCAGCGAGGATCAGGGGGCGAGAGCTTTCTTT.

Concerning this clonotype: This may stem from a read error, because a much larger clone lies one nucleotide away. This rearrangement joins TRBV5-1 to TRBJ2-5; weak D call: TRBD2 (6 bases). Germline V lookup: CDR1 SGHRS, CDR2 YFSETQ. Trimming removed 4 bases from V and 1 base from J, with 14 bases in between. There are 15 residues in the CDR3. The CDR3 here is CASSRGLKIQETQYF. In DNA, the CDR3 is TGCGCCAGCAGCAGGGGACTTAAGATCCAAGAGACCCAGTACTTC.

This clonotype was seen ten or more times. The CDR3 sequence: CSARPPGGYTGELFF. The CDR3 DNA follows: TGCAGTGCCCGACCACCGGGGGGCTACACCGGGGAGCTGTTTTTT. The rearrangement uses TRBV20-1 and TRBJ2-2; tentative D call: TRBD2 (7 bases). The CDR3 has 15 residues. CDR1 and CDR2 from the germline V gene are DFQATT and SNEGSKA (reference sequence). The ends were cut back, 6 bases at V and 3 bases at J, with 17 bases in the middle.

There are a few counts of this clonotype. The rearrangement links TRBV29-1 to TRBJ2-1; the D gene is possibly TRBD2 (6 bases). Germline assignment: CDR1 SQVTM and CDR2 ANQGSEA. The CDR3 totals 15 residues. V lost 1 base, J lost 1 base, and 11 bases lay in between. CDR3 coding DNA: TGCAGCGTTGAAGCCGGGGGTGGGTCCTACAATGAGCAGTTCTTC. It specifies CSVEAGGGSYNEQFF.

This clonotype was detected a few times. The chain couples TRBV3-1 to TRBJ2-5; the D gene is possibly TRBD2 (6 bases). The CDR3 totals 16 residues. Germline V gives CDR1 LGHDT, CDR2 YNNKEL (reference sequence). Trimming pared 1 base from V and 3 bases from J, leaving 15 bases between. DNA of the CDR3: TGTGCCAGCAGCCAAGGTTTTGGGACGGGGGAAGAGACCCAGTACTTC. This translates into CASSQGFGTGEETQYF.

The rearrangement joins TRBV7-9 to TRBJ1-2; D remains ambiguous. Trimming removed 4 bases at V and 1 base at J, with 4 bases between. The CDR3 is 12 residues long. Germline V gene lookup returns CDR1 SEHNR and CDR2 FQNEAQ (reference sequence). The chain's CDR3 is CASSSDNYGYTF. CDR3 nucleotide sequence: TGTGCCAGCAGCTCCGATAACTATGGCTACACCTTC.

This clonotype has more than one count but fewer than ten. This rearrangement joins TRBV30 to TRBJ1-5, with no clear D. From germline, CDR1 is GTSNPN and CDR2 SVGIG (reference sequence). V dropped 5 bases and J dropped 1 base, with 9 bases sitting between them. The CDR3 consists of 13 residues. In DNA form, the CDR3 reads TGTGCCTGGGGAGACGGAAGCAATCAGCCCCAGCATTTT. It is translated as CAWGDGSNQPQHF.